This TCR beta chain was profiled in a study of shared clonotypes between healthy human individuals. The deep-level immunoSEQ assay was used. Splitting of each subset's genomic DNA was done evenly across several immunoSEQ plates. Original processing notes: Junction-only sequences without quality scores were provided by ImmunoSEQ, so filtering was different. Clones were sequenced by immunoSEQ multiplex PCR, and TCRdb holds only the in-frame ones, with some missing. V and J calls and clone size are as listed in that table; D and trimming were resolved from the DNA. The table includes around 2.1 million clones, approximately 94% detected once. The V gene lost 4 bases and the J gene lost 2 bases, with 11 bases spanning the gap. The CDR3 contains 14 residues. Germline assignment: CDR1 SEHNR and CDR2 FQNEAQ (reference sequence). Naive CD8 isolation took CD45RO-negative cells positively selected for CCR7 and excluded terminally differentiated effector memory CD45RA+ cells.

Sequencing was carried out using naive CD8+ T cells from PBMCs. The genes are TRBV7-9 and TRBJ2-5; unclear D gene. The source of this sequence is a man between 18 and 29 years old in good health. Some clones in this sample may be carry-over from other donors' samples. The CDR3 reads CASSSRLLQETQYF. The CDR3 nucleotides read TGTGCCAGCAGCTCGAGACTCTTACAAGAGACCCAGTACTTC.